In this sample, the clone carrying this TCR beta chain turned up once. One junction end disagrees with the germline gene, perhaps due to a read error. Profiled with immunoSEQ multiplex PCR; TCRdb holds only in-frame clones, not every one. This table has tens of thousands of clones, roughly 97% appearing once. The CDR3 length is 16 residues. Germline V gene lookup returns CDR1 SGHRS and CDR2 YFSETQ. The sample comes from a study of technical replicates of blood from a few donors. This sequence originates from a human donor in good health. The chain joins TRBV5-1 to TRBJ1-2; TRBD1 agrees at 7 bases. Sequenced: T cells isolated from PBMCs. CDR3 DNA: TGCGCCAGCAGCTTGAGGTTACAGGGGATCGAATATGGATACACCTTC. Its protein is CASSLRLQGIEYGYTF.